The 30 T cell receptor beta chains below come from one sample, sequenced in a study of T cell responses to AZD1222 COVID-19 vaccine. Measured with immunoSEQ multiplex PCR; TCRdb has only the in-frame clones, and not every one. Of about 140,000 clones in the sample, 70% to 90% were seen once. The material sequenced was peripheral blood, taken 28 days after the second AZD1222 dose. These receptors all come from an adult who received the AZD1222 COVID-19 vaccine.

This clone showed up just once. The junction departs from the called germline gene at one end, perhaps through a read error. The chain has TRBV5-1 and TRBJ2-7; 16 bases fit TRBD2. The CDR3 is 16 residues long. Germline V gene lookup returns CDR1 SGHRS and CDR2 YFSETQ. CDR3 DNA sequence: TGCGCCAGCAGCTCCGTCCCGGGACTAGCGGGAGGGGCCCTGGACTTC. Its protein product is CASSSVPGLAGGALDF.

This clone was detected a few times. The rearrangement uses TRBV7-3 and TRBJ2-1; a possible D gene is TRBD2 (6 bases). Germline values: CDR1 SGHTA, CDR2 FQGTGA. V lost 2 bases and J 5 bases, leaving 13 bases between the germline ends. This CDR3 region has 15 residues. The CDR3 DNA reads as TGTGCCAGCAGCTTATGGCGGGGAGACAACAATGAGCAGTTCTTC. Translated: CASSLWRGDNNEQFF.

The chain recombines TRBV28 with TRBJ1-4; 10 nucleotides align to TRBD1. The CDR3 is 15 residues long. CDR1 is MDHEN, CDR2 SYDVKM, per germline. Trimming cost V 7 bases and J 7 bases; bases outside gene matches: 9. Here the CDR3 DNA reads TGTGCCAGCACCCTATGGACAGGGGGAACTGAAAAACTGTTTTTT. Translated: CASTLWTGGTEKLFF.

J is TRBJ2-4 and V is TRBV2; TRBD2 matches 8 bases. This CDR3 is built from 13 residues. CDR1 and CDR2 from the germline V gene are SNHLY and FYNNEI. V lost 1 base to trimming and J lost 10 bases; unmatched junction nucleotides: 3. The CDR3 reads CASSEEGGGIQYF. CDR3 nucleotides: TGTGCCAGCAGTGAAGAGGGCGGGGGGATTCAGTACTTC.

The CDR3: CAIRSGKSTDTQYF. CDR3 in DNA: TGTGCCATCAGGTCGGGGAAGAGCACAGATACGCAGTATTTT. The chain links TRBV10-3 to TRBJ2-3, with a weak D call TRBD2 (5 bases). Trimming removed 6 bases at V and 0 bases at J, with 10 bases between. CDR3 length: 14 residues. Looked up from germline, CDR1 is ENHRY and CDR2 is SYGVKD.

CDR3 residues: CARSVDRGYGYTF. The CDR3 DNA reads TGTGCCAGAAGCGTGGACAGGGGCTATGGCTACACCTTC. V and J are TRBV5-3 and TRBJ1-2, with TRBD1 matching 9 bases. TRBV5-3 falls under the ORF class, with uncertain function. V shed 4 bases and J 4 bases; nucleotides not matched to a gene: 2. The CDR3 extends over 13 amino acids.

This clone was detected once. This chain links TRBV7-8 with TRBJ1-2; D gene unclear. This CDR3 region has 14 residues. V lost 1 base, J lost 6 bases, and 12 bases lay in between. CDR1 is SGHVS, CDR2 FQNEAQ, per germline. This chain's CDR3 is CASSLVGGDHGYTF. DNA for the CDR3: TGTGCCAGCAGCTTAGTCGGAGGCGACCATGGCTACACCTTC.

This clone was observed a single time. The chain joins TRBV4-1 to TRBJ1-5, with D unresolved. Trimming took 0 bases from V and 7 from J, leaving 10 bases between them. The V gene's germline CDR1 is MGHRA and CDR2 YSYEKL. The CDR3 runs 14 residues. The CDR3 protein is CASSQEPFRQPQHF. The DNA of the CDR3 is TGCGCCAGCAGCCAAGAACCCTTTCGACAGCCCCAGCATTTT.

The chain is built from TRBV28 and TRBJ2-1; TRBD2 is a possible D gene (5 bases). V was pared by 5 bases and J by 0 bases, with 8 bases between. Looked up from germline, CDR1 is MDHEN and CDR2 is SYDVKM. This CDR3 comprises 14 residues. CDR3 residues: CASSRGSSYNEQFF. CDR3 nucleotides: TGTGCCAGCAGTCGCGGGTCCTCCTACAATGAGCAGTTCTTC.

The chain uses TRBV7-2 and TRBJ1-1, with a possible D match to TRBD1 (6 bases). Germline V gives CDR1 SGHTA, CDR2 FQGNSA. CDR3 length equals 13 residues. V shed 2 bases and J shed 12 bases, with 16 bases lying between them. The CDR3: CASSLLQGRETFF. The DNA for the CDR3 is TGTGCCAGCAGCTTATTACAGGGAAGGGAAACTTTCTTT.

The chain couples TRBV9 to TRBJ2-3; D is unclear. CDR3 length: 16 amino acids. CDR1 is SGDLS, CDR2 YYNGEE, per germline. With 0 bases removed from V and 6 bases from J, the gap between germline ends came to 17 bases. The CDR3 loop reads CASSVGRASSTDTQYF. CDR3 nucleotide sequence: TGTGCCAGCAGCGTAGGACGGGCTTCTTCTACGGATACGCAGTATTTT.

This chain joins TRBV7-2 and TRBJ2-2, with D perhaps TRBD2 (5 bases). With 3 bases removed from V and 6 bases from J, the gap between germline ends came to 8 bases. The CDR3 spans 13 residues. CDR1 is SGHTA and CDR2 is FQGNSA in the germline V gene. The CDR3 sequence: CASSLAGAGELFF. The CDR3 coding sequence is TGTGCCAGCAGCTTGGCCGGGGCCGGGGAGCTGTTTTTT.

As for this clone: At one end the junction does not follow the germline gene, possibly because of a read error. The CDR3 loop reads CAWSLGGTRAHF. Here the CDR3 DNA reads TGTGCCTGGAGCCTAGGCGGGACTAGGGCTCACTTC. The chain links TRBV30 to TRBJ2-7, with 8 bases fitting TRBD2. The CDR3 runs 12 residues. Per germline, CDR1 GTSNPN and CDR2 SVGIG (reference sequence).

CDR3 DNA: TGTGCCAGCACCGAAGCGGGCAGCTCCTACGAGCAGTACTTC. Translated: CASTEAGSSYEQYF. The rearrangement joins TRBV7-9 to TRBJ2-7, with D perhaps matching TRBD2 (6 bases). This CDR3 has 14 amino acids. The germline V and J ends were trimmed by 7 bases and 0 bases, with 13 bases remaining between them. Germline-derived CDR1 and CDR2 are SEHNR and FQNEAQ (reference sequence).

This clone was detected once. The chain has TRBV7-9 and TRBJ1-1; 7 bases match TRBD1. The germline V gene encodes CDR1 SEHNR and CDR2 FQNEAQ (reference sequence). CDR3 size: 14 residues. V shed 5 bases, J shed 1 base, and the junction held 4 bases outside the gene matches. CDR3 protein: CASSADRKNTEAFF. DNA of the CDR3: TGTGCCAGCAGCGCGGACAGGAAGAACACTGAAGCTTTCTTT. Drawing the rest from reference TRBV7-9 and TRBJ1-1, the complete variable domain is DTGVSQNPRHKITKRGQNVTFRCDPISEHNRLYWYRQTLGQGPEFLTYFQNEAQLEKSRLLSDRFSAERPKGSFSTLEIQRTEQGDSAMYLCASSADRKNTEAFFGQGTRLTVV.

The chain has TRBV19 and TRBJ1-5; D gene unclear. Germline CDR1 reads LNHDA; CDR2 reads SQIVND (reference sequence). V gave up 8 bases and J gave up 0 bases, with 8 bases separating them. This CDR3 spans 13 amino acids. CDR3 nucleotide sequence: TGTGCCAGTGCCGAATATAGCAATCAGCCCCAGCATTTT. The encoded protein is CASAEYSNQPQHF.

The rearrangement uses TRBV6-1 and TRBJ1-4, with D unclear. The germline V gene has CDR1 MNHNS and CDR2 SASEGT. With 3 bases removed from V and 3 bases from J, the gap between germline ends came to 11 bases. This CDR3 has 15 amino acids. The CDR3 DNA reads TGTGCCAGCAGTGAGTTTCGACGGTCTAATGAAAAACTGTTTTTT. Its protein is CASSEFRRSNEKLFF.

V gene TRBV30 combines with J gene TRBJ1-1, with a tentative D call TRBD1 (5 bases). The V end lost 0 bases, the J end lost 9 bases, and 14 bases lay between the germline ends. CDR1 and CDR2 from the germline V gene are GTSNPN and SVGIG (reference sequence). CDR3 length equals 13 residues. CDR3 protein: CAWSVQDGSKAFF. CDR3 coding DNA: TGTGCCTGGAGTGTACAGGACGGCTCTAAAGCTTTCTTT.

This chain joins TRBV5-4 and TRBJ1-2; 8 nucleotides agree with TRBD1. The CDR3 runs to 17 residues. From germline, CDR1 is SGHNT and CDR2 YYREEE (reference sequence). J lost 0 bases, V lost 4 bases, and 11 bases had no gene match. CDR3 sequence (DNA): TGTGCCAGCAGCCGAACGACAGGGGCTCTGACTAACTATGGCTACACCTTC. Translation gives CASSRTTGALTNYGYTF.

The CDR3: CASNSLVSYNEQFF. CDR3 DNA sequence: TGTGCCAGCAACTCGTTGGTGTCCTACAATGAGCAGTTCTTC. The chain links TRBV7-2 to TRBJ2-1; D is ambiguous. Trimming stripped 7 bases from V and 1 base from J, with 11 bases between. This CDR3 contains 14 residues. Per germline, CDR1 SGHTA and CDR2 FQGNSA. Using reference TRBV7-2 and TRBJ2-1 for the parts outside the CDR3, the full variable domain is GAGVSQSPSNKVTEKGKDVELRCDPISGHTALYWYRQSLGQGLEFLIYFQGNSAPDKSGLPSDRFSAERTGGSVSTLTIQRTQQEDSAVYLCASNSLVSYNEQFFGPGTRLTVL.

CDR3 sequence (DNA): TGTGCCAGCAGCTTAACTCACTCTGGGGCCAACGTCCTGACTTTC. Translated, it gives CASSLTHSGANVLTF. This chain uses TRBV11-1 with TRBJ2-6; D is undetermined. V lost 2 bases, J lost 0 bases, and 5 bases lay in between. CDR3 length: 15 residues. Germline V CDR1 and CDR2: SGHAT, FQDESV (reference sequence).

The chain uses TRBV2 and TRBJ2-3; D not certain. This CDR3 has 13 amino acids. Germline CDR1 is SNHLY and CDR2 is FYNNEI. Deletions cut 4 bases from V and 5 bases from J, with 10 bases between. CDR3 DNA sequence: TGTGCCAGCAGTGGCTTAGAATTAGATACGCAGTATTTT. This encodes CASSGLELDTQYF.

V is TRBV19 and J is TRBJ1-5, with TRBD1 matching over 7 bases. This CDR3 region has 15 residues. Trimming took 5 bases from V and 3 from J; bases not matched to a gene: 7. Per the germline V gene, CDR1 is LNHDA and CDR2 is SQIVND (reference sequence). The CDR3 DNA is TGTGCCAGTAGTGCAACCGGGACAGCCAATCAGCCCCAGCATTTT. It specifies CASSATGTANQPQHF.

Details on this clone: This sample includes further DNA sequences coding for the same CDR3. The chain has TRBV9 and TRBJ2-7; 11 positions agree with TRBD1. The CDR3 spans 14 residues. The J segment lost 3 bases and the V segment lost 3 bases, leaving 2 bases of the junction unmatched. The germline gives CDR1 SGDLS, CDR2 YYNGEE. The CDR3 DNA sequence: TGTGCCAGCAGCGCAGGGACAGGGGGCTACGAGCAGTACTTC. This encodes CASSAGTGGYEQYF.

The chain joins TRBV6-5 to TRBJ2-7, with D perhaps matching TRBD1 (7 bases). CDR1 and CDR2 from the germline V gene are MNHEY and SVGAGI. V was pared by 2 bases and J by 3 bases, with 14 bases between. CDR3 length: 15 residues. The CDR3 sequence is CASSYGHQGGYEQYF. The CDR3 bases are TGTGCCAGCAGTTACGGGCATCAGGGGGGCTACGAGCAGTACTTC.

J is TRBJ2-1 and V is TRBV12-5; D is undetermined. Per the germline V gene, CDR1 is LGHNT and CDR2 is FRNRAP. V lost 4 bases, J lost 1 base, and 11 bases lay in between. The CDR3 is 15 residues long. The CDR3 here is CASGSTSRSYNEQFF. DNA of the CDR3: TGTGCTAGTGGTTCCACCTCCAGATCCTACAATGAGCAGTTCTTC.

V usage is TRBV24-1 and J usage is TRBJ2-5, with TRBD1 identical over 10 bases. Trimming cost V 3 bases and J 5 bases; bases outside gene matches: 11. This CDR3 is built from 17 residues. From germline, CDR1 is KGHDR and CDR2 SFDVKD. The CDR3 is CATSDPRQGARVETQYF. In DNA, the CDR3 is TGTGCCACCAGTGATCCAAGACAGGGGGCGCGAGTGGAGACCCAGTACTTC.

The chain joins TRBV9 to TRBJ2-7; 7 bases line up with TRBD2. The CDR3 spans 16 residues. Germline V lookup: CDR1 SGDLS, CDR2 YYNGEE. V shed 0 bases and J 2 bases; nucleotides not matched to a gene: 8. The DNA of the CDR3 is TGTGCCAGCAGCGTAGATGGCGGGGGAACTACCTACGAGCAGTACTTC. Translated: CASSVDGGGTTYEQYF.

The V gene is TRBV5-6, the J gene TRBJ1-5; weak D call: TRBD1 (6 bases). This CDR3 is 18 amino acids long. Germline CDR1 and CDR2: SGHDT and YYEEEE. Trimming removed 4 bases from V and 2 bases from J, with 22 bases in between. The CDR3 reads CASSAGRGVNRGNQPQHF. For the CDR3, the DNA is TGTGCCAGCAGCGCCGGCAGGGGAGTAAACCGCGGCAATCAGCCCCAGCATTTT.

The chain employs TRBV28 and TRBJ2-4; TRBD2 agrees at 15 bases. Germline V gene sequence: CDR1 MDHEN, CDR2 SYDVKM. Trimming removed 5 bases from V and 13 bases from J; junction bases left unmatched: 15. CDR3 length: 17 amino acids. The CDR3 region is CASSPPGTSGRRGGQYF. Written as DNA, the CDR3 is TGTGCCAGCAGTCCTCCAGGGACTAGCGGGAGGCGGGGGGGACAGTACTTC.